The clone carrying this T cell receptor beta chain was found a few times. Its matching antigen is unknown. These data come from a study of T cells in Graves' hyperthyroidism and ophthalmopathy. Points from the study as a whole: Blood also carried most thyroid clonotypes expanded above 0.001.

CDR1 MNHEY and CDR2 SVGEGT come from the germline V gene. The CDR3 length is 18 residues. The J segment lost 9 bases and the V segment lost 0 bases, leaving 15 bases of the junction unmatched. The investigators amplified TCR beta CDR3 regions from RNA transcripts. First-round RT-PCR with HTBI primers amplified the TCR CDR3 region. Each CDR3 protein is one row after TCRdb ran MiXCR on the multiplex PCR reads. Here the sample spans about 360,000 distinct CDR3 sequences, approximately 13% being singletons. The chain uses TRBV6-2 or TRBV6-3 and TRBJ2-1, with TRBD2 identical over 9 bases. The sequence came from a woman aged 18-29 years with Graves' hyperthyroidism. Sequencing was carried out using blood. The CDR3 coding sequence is TGTGCCAGCAGTTACTCGATGTCCAGGACTAGCGATCTCGGTGAGCAGTTCTTC. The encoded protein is CASSYSMSRTSDLGEQFF.